This section outlines one TCR beta chain sequence together with its context. A single count supports this clone. Its antigen remains undetermined. Nothing much larger sits one base from this clone, and base qualities are not available. This record belongs to a study of PD-1 blockade in classical Hodgkin lymphoma (dated by TCRdb to 2018 to 2020). Study-wide context: Nivolumab dosing was 3 mg/kg intravenously every 2 weeks, continuing until either disease progression or unacceptable toxicity. The study used CyTOF and TCR beta sequencing to define a peripheral blood immune signature of response to PD-1 blockade in classical Hodgkin lymphoma. Paper-wide results and their limitations: The study was restricted to a single clinical trial cohort, and the causes of repertoire differences, possibly disease activity or prior therapy, were left undefined. CD4+ but not CD8+ TCR diversity rose significantly by C4D1 (p=0.0027 vs p=0.16), most apparent in complete responders (p=0.02). Trial patients with a complete response had baseline diversity similar to that of newly diagnosed patients, while partial responders and progressors had significantly lower diversity. Diversity was lower in patients who began nivolumab less than 1 year after ASCT, so these patients were left out of later analyses to avoid confounding by immune reconstitution. Baseline TCR diversity was reported as lower in newly diagnosed patients than in healthy donors, and lower still in relapsed/refractory patients.

This specimen's time point label, per the study, means: cycle 1 day 1 (C1D1), immediately before nivolumab initiation. All trial patients had relapsed after autologous stem cell transplantation, with cohorts A, B and C differing in prior brentuximab vedotin exposure. A total of 50 to 70 patients with relapsed/refractory classical Hodgkin lymphoma made up the trial cohort, and each patient's best overall response was complete response, partial response or progressive disease. Single-agent nivolumab was administered to trial patients in the multi-cohort phase II CheckMate 205 trial. An independent review committee assessed best overall response by applying the 2007 International Working Group response criteria. Trial PBMCs were collected just before the start of nivolumab (C1D1) and during therapy at cycle 2 day 1 and cycle 4 day 1. After peripheral blood was drawn into 8 mL Vacutainer Cell Preparation Tubes, PBMCs were isolated by centrifugation and then cryopreserved.

Trimming at the junction amounts to 2 bases on V and 10 bases on J, and the germline ends lie 16 bases apart. From the cysteine up to the phenylalanine, the CDR3 has a length of 14 residues. CDR3 DNA only is kept here, 42 bases in frame from base 1. CDR1 and CDR2, per the germline V gene, are MNHNS and SASEGT. Genomic DNA was isolated using the Qiagen DNeasy kit from unsorted PBMCs as well as from negatively selected CD4+ and CD8+ fractions. TCR beta CDR3 regions were subjected to amplification by immunoSEQ multiplex PCR with primers that anneal to V and J segments. A synthetic immune receptor repertoire was used to minimize amplification bias, and remaining bias was computationally removed after sequencing. Turning to the authors' computational methods: Repertoire diversity was quantified as the Shannon entropy index using custom Python scripts. The unsorted, CD4+ and CD8+ repertoires were each analyzed separately, with the exception of combined analyses, where CD4+ and CD8+ sequences were merged in silico. Clonal expansion was defined as at least a 2-fold frequency increase after treatment relative to C1D1, with a pseudocount of 0.5 for undetected baseline clones. Clones with 0 or 1 copy at C1D1 were classified as singleton clones, and clones with 2 or more copies were classified as non-singleton clones. By matching protein sequences in sorted samples from the same patient, clones expanded in unsorted samples were annotated as CD4+, CD8+ or unknown. Diversity changes from C1D1 to C4D1 were tested in paired samples using Wilcoxon tests. This is the immuneACCESS table as TCRdb keeps it, with only in-frame sequences that have V and J called. A part of the clones is gone; compared with another copy, unresolved V genes explain less than half, and the rest is unexplained. The V and J calls and clone size are taken from that table; D and trimming were inferred from the DNA. In all, the sample holds 70,000 to 85,000 clones, and 93% of those were seen once. Over 6.5% of the sample comes from the top ten.

The V gene is TRBV6-1 and the J gene is TRBJ2-3; the D gene identity is not certain. This specimen consisted of peripheral blood mononuclear cells (PBMCs), obtained at baseline. This receptor was obtained from a human donor with classical Hodgkin lymphoma. The DNA sequence reads TGTGCCAGCAGTGAATGGGTCCCCGGGCCCCCGCAGTATTTT. Its protein reads: CASSEWVPGPPQYF.